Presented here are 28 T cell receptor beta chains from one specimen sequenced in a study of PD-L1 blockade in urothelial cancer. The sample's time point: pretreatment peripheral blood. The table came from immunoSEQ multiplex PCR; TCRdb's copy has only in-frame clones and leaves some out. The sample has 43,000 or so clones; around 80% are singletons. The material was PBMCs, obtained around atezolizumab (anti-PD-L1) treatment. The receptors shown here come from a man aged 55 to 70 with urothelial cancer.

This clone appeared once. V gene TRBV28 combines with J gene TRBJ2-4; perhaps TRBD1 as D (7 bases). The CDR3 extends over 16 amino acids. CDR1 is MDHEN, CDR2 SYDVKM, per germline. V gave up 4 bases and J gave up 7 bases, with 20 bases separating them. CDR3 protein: CASSSPGRSGGNIQYF. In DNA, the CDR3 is TGTGCCAGCAGTTCCCCAGGGAGGTCAGGGGGGAACATTCAGTACTTC.

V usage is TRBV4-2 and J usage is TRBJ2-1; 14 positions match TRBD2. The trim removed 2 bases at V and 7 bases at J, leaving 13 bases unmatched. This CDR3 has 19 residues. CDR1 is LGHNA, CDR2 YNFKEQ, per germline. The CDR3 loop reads CASSQKGLAGDGLGNEQFF. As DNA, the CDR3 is TGTGCCAGCAGCCAAAAGGGACTAGCGGGGGATGGTTTAGGGAATGAGCAGTTCTTC.

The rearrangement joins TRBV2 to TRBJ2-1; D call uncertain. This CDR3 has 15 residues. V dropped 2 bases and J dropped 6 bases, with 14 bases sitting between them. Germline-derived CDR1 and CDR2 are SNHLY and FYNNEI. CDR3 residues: CASSEPPKMRNEQFF. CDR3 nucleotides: TGTGCCAGCAGTGAACCCCCAAAGATGCGCAATGAGCAGTTCTTC.

CDR3 in amino acids: CASSLPSGTGSNQPQHF. The CDR3 DNA is TGTGCCAGTAGTCTTCCTTCCGGGACAGGGAGCAATCAGCCCCAGCATTTT. The chain is built from TRBV19 and TRBJ1-5, with TRBD1 matching 9 bases. Germline lookup yields CDR1 LNHDA and CDR2 SQIVND (reference sequence). CDR3 size: 17 residues. Trimming at V came to 5 bases and at J to 1 base, leaving 9 bases not matched to a gene.

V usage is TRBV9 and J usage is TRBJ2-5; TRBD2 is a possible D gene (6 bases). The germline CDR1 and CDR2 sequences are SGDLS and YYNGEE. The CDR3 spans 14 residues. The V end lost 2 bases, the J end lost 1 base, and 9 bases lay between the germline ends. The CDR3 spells CASSVGLTQETQYF. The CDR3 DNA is TGTGCCAGCAGCGTGGGACTGACCCAAGAGACCCAGTACTTC.

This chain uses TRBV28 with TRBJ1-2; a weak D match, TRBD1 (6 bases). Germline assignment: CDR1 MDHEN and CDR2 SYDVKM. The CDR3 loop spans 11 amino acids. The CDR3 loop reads CATHQGYGYTF. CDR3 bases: TGTGCTACCCACCAGGGGTATGGCTACACCTTC.

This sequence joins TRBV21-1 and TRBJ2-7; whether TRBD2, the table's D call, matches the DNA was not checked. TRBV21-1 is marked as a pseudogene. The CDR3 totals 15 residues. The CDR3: CASSKASPGGYEQYF. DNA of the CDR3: TGTGCCAGCAGCAAAGCTAGTCCCGGGGGATACGAGCAGTACTTC.

The CDR3 nucleotides are TGTGCCAGCAGTCCCGGGACAGGGGTTGGGGCTGAAGCTTTCTTT. Protein product: CASSPGTGVGAEAFF. The V call is TRBV6-5, the J call TRBJ1-1; TRBD1 aligns across 10 bases. Trimming at V came to 5 bases and at J to 6 bases, leaving 9 bases not matched to a gene. This CDR3 spans 15 amino acids. CDR1 is MNHEY and CDR2 is SVGAGI in the germline V gene.

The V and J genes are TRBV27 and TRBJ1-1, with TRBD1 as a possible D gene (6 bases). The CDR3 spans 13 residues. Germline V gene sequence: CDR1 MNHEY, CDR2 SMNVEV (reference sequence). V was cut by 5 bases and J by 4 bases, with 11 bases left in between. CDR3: CASSNPDSTEAFF. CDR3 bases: TGTGCCAGCAGTAACCCGGACAGCACTGAAGCTTTCTTT.

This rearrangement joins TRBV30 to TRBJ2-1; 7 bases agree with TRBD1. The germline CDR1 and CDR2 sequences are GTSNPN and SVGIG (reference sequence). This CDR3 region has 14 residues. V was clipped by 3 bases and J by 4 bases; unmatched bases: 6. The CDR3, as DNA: TGTGCCTGGAGGTCCGGGACAGCTTACAATGAGCAGTTCTTC. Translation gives CAWRSGTAYNEQFF.

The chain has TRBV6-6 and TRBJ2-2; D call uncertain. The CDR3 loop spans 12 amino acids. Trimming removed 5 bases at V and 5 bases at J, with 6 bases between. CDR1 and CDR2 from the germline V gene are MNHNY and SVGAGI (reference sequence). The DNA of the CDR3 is TGTGCCAGCAGTAGGAGAACCGGGGAGCTGTTTTTT. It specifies CASSRRTGELFF.

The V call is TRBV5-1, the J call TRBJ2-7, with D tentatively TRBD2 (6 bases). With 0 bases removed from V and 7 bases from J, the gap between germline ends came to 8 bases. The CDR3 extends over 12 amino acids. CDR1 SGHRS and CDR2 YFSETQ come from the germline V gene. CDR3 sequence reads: CASSLERGEQYF. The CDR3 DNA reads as TGCGCCAGCAGCTTGGAACGGGGGGAGCAGTACTTC.

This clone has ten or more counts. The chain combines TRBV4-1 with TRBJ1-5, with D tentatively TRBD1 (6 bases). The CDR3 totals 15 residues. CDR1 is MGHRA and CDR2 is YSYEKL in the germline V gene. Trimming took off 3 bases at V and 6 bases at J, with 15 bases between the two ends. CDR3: CASSQTIQGAQPQHF. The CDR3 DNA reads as TGCGCCAGCAGCCAGACCATACAGGGAGCTCAGCCCCAGCATTTT.

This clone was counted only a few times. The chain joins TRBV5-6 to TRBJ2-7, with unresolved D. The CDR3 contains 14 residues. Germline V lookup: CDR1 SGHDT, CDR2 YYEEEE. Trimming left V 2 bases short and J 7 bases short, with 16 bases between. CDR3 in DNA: TGTGCCAGCAGCTTAGTAATTAGCACTGGGGAGCAGTACTTC. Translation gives CASSLVISTGEQYF.

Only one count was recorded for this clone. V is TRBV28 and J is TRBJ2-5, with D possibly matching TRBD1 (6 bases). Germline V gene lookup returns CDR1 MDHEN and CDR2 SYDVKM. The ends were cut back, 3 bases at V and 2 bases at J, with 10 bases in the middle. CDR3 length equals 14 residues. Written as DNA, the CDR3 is TGTGCCAGCAGTTTCAGGGGCCTACAAGAGACCCAGTACTTC. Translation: CASSFRGLQETQYF.

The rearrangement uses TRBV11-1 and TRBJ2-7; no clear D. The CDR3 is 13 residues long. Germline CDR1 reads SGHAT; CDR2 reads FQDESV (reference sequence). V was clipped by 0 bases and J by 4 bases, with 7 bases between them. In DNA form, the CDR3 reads TGTGCCAGCAGCTTAGCCCTACAGTACGAGCAGTACTTC. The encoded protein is CASSLALQYEQYF.

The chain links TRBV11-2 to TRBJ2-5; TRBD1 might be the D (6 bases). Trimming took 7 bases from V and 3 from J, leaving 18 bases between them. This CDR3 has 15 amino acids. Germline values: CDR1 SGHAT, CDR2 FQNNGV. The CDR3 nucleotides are TGTGCCAGCACCCCGGGACAAGCGATGGAAGAGACCCAGTACTTC. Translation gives CASTPGQAMEETQYF.

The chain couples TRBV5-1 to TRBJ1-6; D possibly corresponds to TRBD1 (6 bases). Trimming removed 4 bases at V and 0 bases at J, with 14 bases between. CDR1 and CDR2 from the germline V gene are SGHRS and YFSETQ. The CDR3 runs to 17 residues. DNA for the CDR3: TGCGCCAGCAGCAGGACCCCGGACAGCTCCTATAATTCACCCCTCCACTTT. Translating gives CASSRTPDSSYNSPLHF.

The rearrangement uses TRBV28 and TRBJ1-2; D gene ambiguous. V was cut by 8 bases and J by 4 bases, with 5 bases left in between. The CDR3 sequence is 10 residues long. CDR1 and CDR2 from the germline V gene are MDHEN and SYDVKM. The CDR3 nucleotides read TGTGCCAGCGGGCGCTATGGCTACACCTTC. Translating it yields CASGRYGYTF.

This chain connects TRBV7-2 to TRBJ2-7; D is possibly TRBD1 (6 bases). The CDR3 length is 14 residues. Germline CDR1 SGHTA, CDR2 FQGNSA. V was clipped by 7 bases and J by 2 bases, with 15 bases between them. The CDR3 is CASTTQTGTYEQYF. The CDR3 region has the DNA TGTGCCAGCACCACTCAGACAGGAACCTACGAGCAGTACTTC. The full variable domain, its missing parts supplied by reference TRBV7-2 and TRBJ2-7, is GAGVSQSPSNKVTEKGKDVELRCDPISGHTALYWYRQSLGQGLEFLIYFQGNSAPDKSGLPSDRFSAERTGGSVSTLTIQRTQQEDSAVYLCASTTQTGTYEQYFGPGTRLTVT.

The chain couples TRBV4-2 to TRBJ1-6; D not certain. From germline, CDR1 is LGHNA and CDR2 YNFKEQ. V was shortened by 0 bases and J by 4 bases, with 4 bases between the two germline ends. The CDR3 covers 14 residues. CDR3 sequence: CASSQDRYNSPLHF. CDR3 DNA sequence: TGTGCCAGCAGCCAAGACAGGTATAATTCACCCCTCCACTTT.

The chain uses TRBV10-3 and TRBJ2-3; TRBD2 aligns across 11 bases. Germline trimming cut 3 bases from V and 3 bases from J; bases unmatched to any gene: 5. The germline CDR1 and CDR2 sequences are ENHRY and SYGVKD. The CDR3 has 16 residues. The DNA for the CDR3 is TGTGCCATCAGTGACCAGGGACTAGCGGCTACAGATACGCAGTATTTT. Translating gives CAISDQGLAATDTQYF.

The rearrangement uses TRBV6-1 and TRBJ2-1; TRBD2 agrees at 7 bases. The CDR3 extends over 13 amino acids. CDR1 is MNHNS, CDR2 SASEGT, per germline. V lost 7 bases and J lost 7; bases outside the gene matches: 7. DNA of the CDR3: TGTGCCAGCACCTGGGAGGGCACGAATGAGCAGTTCTTC. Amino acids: CASTWEGTNEQFF.

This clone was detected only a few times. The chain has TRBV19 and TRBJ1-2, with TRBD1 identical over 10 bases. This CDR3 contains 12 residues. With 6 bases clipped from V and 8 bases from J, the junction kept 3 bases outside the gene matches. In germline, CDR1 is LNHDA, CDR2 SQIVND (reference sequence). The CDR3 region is CASRDRGYGYTF. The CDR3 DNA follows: TGTGCCAGTAGGGACAGGGGGTACGGCTACACCTTC.

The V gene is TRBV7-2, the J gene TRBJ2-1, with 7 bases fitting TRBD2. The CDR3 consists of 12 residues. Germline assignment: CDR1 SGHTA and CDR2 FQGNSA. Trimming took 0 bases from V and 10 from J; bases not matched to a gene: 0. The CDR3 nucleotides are TGTGCCAGCAGCTTAGCGGGACTAGAGCAGTTCTTC. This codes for CASSLAGLEQFF.

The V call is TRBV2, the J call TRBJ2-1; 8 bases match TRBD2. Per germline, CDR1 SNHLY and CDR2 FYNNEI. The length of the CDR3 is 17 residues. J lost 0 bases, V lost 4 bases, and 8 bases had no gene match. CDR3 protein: CASSVGSGTSSYNEQFF. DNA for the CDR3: TGTGCCAGCAGTGTGGGTAGCGGGACGAGCTCCTACAATGAGCAGTTCTTC.

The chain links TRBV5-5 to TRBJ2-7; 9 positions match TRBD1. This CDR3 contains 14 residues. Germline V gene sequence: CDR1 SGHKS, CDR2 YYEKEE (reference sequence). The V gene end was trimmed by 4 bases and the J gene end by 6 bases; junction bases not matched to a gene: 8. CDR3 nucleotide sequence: TGTGCCAGCAGCGGGGGACAGGGTAACCCCGAGCAGTACTTC. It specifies CASSGGQGNPEQYF.

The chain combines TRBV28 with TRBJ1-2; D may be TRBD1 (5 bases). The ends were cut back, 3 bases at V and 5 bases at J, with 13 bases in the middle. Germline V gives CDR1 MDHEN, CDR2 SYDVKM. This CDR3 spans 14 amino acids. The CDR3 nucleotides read TGTGCCAGCAGTTTGGGTGCAGGGAATTATGGCTACACCTTC. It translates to CASSLGAGNYGYTF.